This T cell receptor (beta chain) was sequenced for a study of shared clonotypes between healthy human individuals. Study-level points and caveats: A generally larger estimated richness was seen in naive subsets than in memory subsets.

With respect to this clone: Its target is unknown.

A deep-level run was used for the assay. Here immunoSEQ multiplex PCR was the method, and the copy in TCRdb shows in-frame clones only, minus some. This sample carries approximately 1,500,000 clones, about 96% of them seen once, and the ten largest clones take 1% to 1.5%. Looked up from germline, CDR1 is SGHVS and CDR2 is FQNEAQ. This CDR3 has 14 amino acids. Unmatched junction bases numbered 5, after V lost 1 base and J lost 5 bases. The V and J genes are TRBV7-8 and TRBJ2-7; 7 bases map to TRBD2. This clonotype was obtained from a young man in good health. Sequenced: naive CD4+ T cells sorted from blood. Subset in this sample: CD45RA+ positively selected. CDR3 loop: CASSLGGGPHEQYF. DNA of the CDR3: TGTGCCAGCAGCTTAGGGGGAGGGCCCCACGAGCAGTACTTC.